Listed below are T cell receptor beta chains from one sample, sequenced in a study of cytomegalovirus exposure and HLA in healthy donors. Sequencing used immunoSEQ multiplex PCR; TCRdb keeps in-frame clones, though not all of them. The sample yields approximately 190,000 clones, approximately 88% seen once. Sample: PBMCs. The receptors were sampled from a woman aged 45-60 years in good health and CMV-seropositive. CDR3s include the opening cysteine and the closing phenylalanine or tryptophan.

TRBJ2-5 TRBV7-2 CASSPGEETQYF
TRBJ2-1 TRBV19 CASSIGHRGHRFF
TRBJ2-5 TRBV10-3 CAISDPQGTLSQETQYF
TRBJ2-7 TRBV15 CATSRDKVAAYEQYF
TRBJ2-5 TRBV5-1 CASRTSGGETQYF
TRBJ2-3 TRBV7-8 CASSLPWGALDTQYF
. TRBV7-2 CASSAVPYEQYF
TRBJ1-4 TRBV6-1 CASSEALLSRVLFF
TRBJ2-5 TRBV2 CASSGTSGGFQETQYF
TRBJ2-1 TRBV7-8 CASSFTELAANEQFF
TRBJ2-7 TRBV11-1 CASSRGGQATYEQYF
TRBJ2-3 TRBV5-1 CASSRQASGGTDTQYF
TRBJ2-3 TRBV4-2 CASSQERLAGGLFQKDTQYF
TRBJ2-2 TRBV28 CASFSPTSLTGELFF
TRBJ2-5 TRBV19 CASSITGGQETQYF
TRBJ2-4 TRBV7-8 CASSLGDRGFIQYF
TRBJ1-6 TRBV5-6 CASSFAPRGLSPLHF
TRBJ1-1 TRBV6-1 CASSEQSGGRTEAFF
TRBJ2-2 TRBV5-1 CASSLYSPAGGYTGELFF
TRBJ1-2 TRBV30 CASRDSSNDYTF
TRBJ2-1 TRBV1 CTSSQVPYTSGGAYNEQFF
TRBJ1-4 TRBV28 CASSSTGLNEKLFF
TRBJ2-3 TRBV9 CASSTTESNTDTQYF
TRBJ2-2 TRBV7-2 CASSSYTGELFF
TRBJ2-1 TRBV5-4 CASSLSQNNEQFF
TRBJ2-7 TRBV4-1 CASSQGGIGYEQYF
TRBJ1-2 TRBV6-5 CASSYSEWAGFYGYTF
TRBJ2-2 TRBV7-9 CASRHTVHRVDTGELFF
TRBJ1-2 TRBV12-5 CASGRNFEAGYTF
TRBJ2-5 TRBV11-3 CASSRGTGVQETQYF
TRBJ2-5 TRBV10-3 CAISDWEETQYF
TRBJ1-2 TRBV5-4 CASSQESGNYGYTF
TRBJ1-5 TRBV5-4 CASSLAEAGGQPQHF
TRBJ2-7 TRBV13 CASSLEPGYEQYF
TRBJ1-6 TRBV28 CASSLTGRGFSPLHF
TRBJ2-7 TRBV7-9 CASSFIQGNHEQYF
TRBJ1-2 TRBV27 CASSLRGAVTGYTF
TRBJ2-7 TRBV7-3 CASSLTGDSYEQYF
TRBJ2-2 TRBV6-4 CASSTGGPGELFF
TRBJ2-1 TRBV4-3 CASSRGTGGATNEQFF